This TCR gamma chain came from a study of gamma delta lymphoproliferative disorders and STAT genes. By share, this clone ranks as medium-sized. TCRdb ran CATT on the multiplex PCR reads. Among 950 to 1,500 gamma-chain clones, 14% to 15% were seen once, and the ten largest hold around 17%. PBMCs from patients and controls supplied the genomic DNA for sequencing. The germline gives CDR1 VENAVY, CDR2 YDSYNSRV. The CDR3 has 13 residues. V was pared by 3 bases and J by 7 bases, with 9 bases of the junction left unmatched. This rearrangement joins TRGV8 to TRGJ1 or TRGJ2. TCRdb gives no J gene; it was assigned here by matching the DNA to germline. The receptor comes from a human donor in good health. The source material was blood. The CDR3 nucleotides are TGTGCCACCTGGGATCGGTCAAGGTATAAGAAACTCTTT. Its translation is CATWDRSRYKKLF.